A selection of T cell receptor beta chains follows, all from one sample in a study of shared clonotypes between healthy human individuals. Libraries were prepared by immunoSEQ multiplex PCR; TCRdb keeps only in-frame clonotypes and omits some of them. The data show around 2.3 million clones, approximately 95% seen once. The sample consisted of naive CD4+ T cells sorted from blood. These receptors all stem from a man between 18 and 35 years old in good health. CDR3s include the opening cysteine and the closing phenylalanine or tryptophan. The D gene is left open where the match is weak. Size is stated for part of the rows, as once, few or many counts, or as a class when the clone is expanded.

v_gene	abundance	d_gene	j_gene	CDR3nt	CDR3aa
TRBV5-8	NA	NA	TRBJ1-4	TGTGCCAGCAGCTCCGACAGGCCTAATGAAAAACTGTTTTTT	CASSSDRPNEKLFF
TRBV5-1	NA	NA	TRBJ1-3	TGCGCCAGCAGCTTGGAGGGCTCAAGCTCTGGAAACACCATATATTTT	CASSLEGSSSGNTIYF
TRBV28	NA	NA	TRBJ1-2	TGTGCCAGCACCCTTATGGGAGGGGCAGGGAATGGCTACACCTTC	CASTLMGGAGNGYTF
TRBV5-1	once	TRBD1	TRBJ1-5	TGCGCCAGCAGCTTGTCAGGGGGTAATCAGCCCCAGCATTTT	CASSLSGGNQPQHF
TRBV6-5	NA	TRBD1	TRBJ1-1	TGTGCCAGCAGTTTGACAGGGGGCAGGAACACTGAAGCTTTCTTT	CASSLTGGRNTEAFF
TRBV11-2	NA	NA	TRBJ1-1	TGTGCCAGCAGCTTAGACAGGGTGAACACTGAAGCTTTCTTT	CASSLDRVNTEAFF
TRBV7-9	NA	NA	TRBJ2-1	TGTGCCAGCAGCGGCCCCCGGGCGTTCAATGAGCAGTTCTTC	CASSGPRAFNEQFF
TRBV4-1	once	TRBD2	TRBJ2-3	TGCGCCAGCAGCCAAGATGTTAGCGGGGGGGCCACGCAGTATTTT	CASSQDVSGGATQYF
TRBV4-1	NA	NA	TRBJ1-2	TGCGCCAGCAGCCAAGATAGTTGGGGAAGGTATGGCTACACCTTC	CASSQDSWGRYGYTF
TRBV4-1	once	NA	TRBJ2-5	TGCGCCAGCAGCCAAGATGTGGGACAAGAGACCCAGTACTTC	CASSQDVGQETQYF
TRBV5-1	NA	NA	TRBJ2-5	TGCGCCAGCAGCTTGGCTAGCGTCCAAGAGACCCAGTACTTC	CASSLASVQETQYF
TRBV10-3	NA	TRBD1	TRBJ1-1	TGTGCCATCAGTGAGGGGACAGGAATGAACACTGAAGCTTTCTTT	CAISEGTGMNTEAFF
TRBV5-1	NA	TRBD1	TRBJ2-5	TGCGCCAGCAGCTCCTCAGGGGGAGAGACCCAGTACTTC	CASSSSGGETQYF
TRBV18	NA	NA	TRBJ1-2	TGTGCCAGCTCACCACAGGGCCTCTATGGCTACACCTTC	CASSPQGLYGYTF
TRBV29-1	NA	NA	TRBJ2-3	TGCAGCAGTGGTGGCGGCACAGATACGCAGTATTTT	CSSGGGTDTQYF
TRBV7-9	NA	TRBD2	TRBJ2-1	TGTGCCAGCAAGGACCTTTGGGAGGGCTCCTACAATGAGCAGTTCTTC	CASKDLWEGSYNEQFF
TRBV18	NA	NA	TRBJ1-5	TGTGCCAGCTCACCGACGGGCGGCAATCAGCCCCAGCATTTT	CASSPTGGNQPQHF
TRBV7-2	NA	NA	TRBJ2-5	TGTGCCAGCAGCTTACTCCCGGGTGGATGGGTGCAAGAGACCCAGTACTTC	CASSLLPGGWVQETQYF